This T cell receptor beta chain was sequenced in a study of a mutant IDH1 vaccine in newly diagnosed glioma. For the study at large: The treated group averaged about 44 years old and was about 60% male, about 40% female. Most had both radiotherapy and temozolomide beforehand; others had only one.

Time point of the sample: baseline, week 1 (first vaccination visit). Treatment specified: pre-vaccination baseline after standard-of-care therapy. Study findings and constraints: It was over 85% of patients that developed vaccine-induced immune responses.

Assay: immunoSEQ multiplex PCR; the TCRdb copy retains only in-frame clones and omits some. The sample carries around 100,000 clones, roughly four fifths recorded once. Comments on this clone: Its matching antigen is unknown.

CDR1 is GTSNPN, CDR2 SVGIG, per germline (reference sequence). This CDR3 is 14 amino acids long. Trimming removed 2 bases from V and 7 bases from J, with 17 bases in between. This receptor was obtained from a man aged 35 to 55 with glioma. Some clones in this sample may be carry-over from other donors' samples. The chain couples TRBV30 to TRBJ1-2, with D perhaps matching TRBD1 (6 bases). The sample consisted of PBMCs, taken from a glioma patient treated with radiotherapy, temozolomide or both. CDR3 region: CAWSTSPNRVGYTF. CDR3 coding DNA: TGTGCCTGGAGTACCTCACCGAACAGGGTTGGCTACACCTTC. The complete variable domain, with remaining parts taken from reference TRBV30 and TRBJ1-2, reads SQTIHQWPATLVQPVGSPLSLECTVEGTSNPNLYWYRQAAGRGLQLLFYSVGIGQISSEVPQNLSASRPQDRQFILSSKKLLLSDSGFYLCAWSTSPNRVGYTFGSGTRLTVV.